This is a list of T cell receptor beta chains from one sample in a study of human T cells and chemical hapten exposure. TCRdb recomputed calls from the RACE reads with MiXCR, one row per CDR3 protein. Of some 400,000 distinct CDR3 sequences in the sample, more than 4.5% were seen once. The material sequenced was whole blood, taken in connection with sensitization to the hapten diphenylcyclopropenone (DPC). These TCRs come from a woman between 45 and 60 years old with alopecia areata. Some clones in this sample may be carry-over from other donors' samples. Both conserved end residues are part of each CDR3. The D gene is left open where the match is weak. Some rows mark clone size as missing; the rest say once, few, many or name a class of expanded clone.

j_call v_call clone_size d_call cdr3_nt cdr3_aa
TRBJ2-4 TRBV20-1 few - TGCAGTGCTAGTGAGTCTGGGGACTACATTCAGTACTTC CSASESGDYIQYF
TRBJ2-3 TRBV5-1 - - TGCGCCAGCAGCTTGGCCCTAGCGACCCGCACAGATACGCAGTATTTT CASSLALATRTDTQYF
TRBJ1-1 TRBV28 many - TGTGCCAGCAGACTCACGAACACTGAAGCTTTCTTT CASRLTNTEAFF
TRBJ2-2 TRBV12-3/TRBV12-4 many - TGTGCCAGCAGTCTCGGTCACCACACCGGGGAGCTGTTTTTT CASSLGHHTGELFF
TRBJ1-4 TRBV7-2 many TRBD1 TGTGCCAGCAGCTCTCCAGGGGGTCAGGCTGAAAAACTGTTTTTT CASSSPGGQAEKLFF
TRBJ2-3 TRBV27 many - TGTGCCAGCAGTTTAGCGGGGGCCCACACAGATACGCAGTATTTT CASSLAGAHTDTQYF
TRBJ1-5 TRBV7-9 many TRBD1 TGTGCCAGCAGTTACAGGGGCGACAATCAGCCCCAGCATTTT CASSYRGDNQPQHF
TRBJ1-2 TRBV20-1 many TRBD1 TGCAGTGCAGTGGACAGGGAGCGTATCTATGGCTACACCTTC CSAVDRERIYGYTF
TRBJ2-3 TRBV20-1 many TRBD2 TGCAGTGCAGCCCCCCCCTTAGCGGGGGTTTTCTACACAGATACGCAGTATTTT CSAAPPLAGVFYTDTQYF
TRBJ2-5 TRBV20-1 few TRBD2 TGCAGTGCACCGGGACTAGCGGGGGAGACCCAGTACTTC CSAPGLAGETQYF
TRBJ2-3 TRBV7-2 few TRBD2 TGTGCCAGCAGCCACCCGGGACTAGCGGTCACAGATACGCAGTATTTT CASSHPGLAVTDTQYF
TRBJ2-3 TRBV6-5 many - TGTGCCAGCAGCAAGGGAGATACGCAGTATTTT CASSKGDTQYF
TRBJ1-3 TRBV3-1 few TRBD1 TGTGCCAGCAGCCTTCGACAGGGAGTGTCTGGAAACACCATATATTTT CASSLRQGVSGNTIYF
TRBJ2-1 TRBV20-1 - TRBD2 TGCAGTGCCGCGCGCGGGGGAACCTCCTACAATGAGCAGTTCTTC CSAARGGTSYNEQFF
TRBJ2-5 TRBV20-1 many TRBD2 TGCAGTGCTAGGCCCCTAGCGGGAGTAGAGACCCAGTACTTC CSARPLAGVETQYF
TRBJ2-7 TRBV7-9 few - TGTGCCAGCAGCCAAATCAGCGGGCCATACGAGCAGTACTTC CASSQISGPYEQYF
TRBJ1-2 TRBV6-6 many - TGTGCCAGCAAGAAGGGGGAGAACTATGGCTACACCTTC CASKKGENYGYTF
TRBJ1-2 TRBV10-3 many - TGTGCCATCAGTGAGTCAGCGAACGGCCGTCGTAAATATGGCTACACCTTC CAISESANGRRKYGYTF
TRBJ1-5 TRBV4-2 many - TGTGCCAGCAGCCAAGTCTCAGTCTCTGCTAGCAATCAGCCCCAGCATTTT CASSQVSVSASNQPQHF
TRBJ2-7 TRBV7-9 few TRBD2 TGTGCCAGCAGCTTAATAGCGGGAGGGAGCTCCTACGAGCAGTACTTC CASSLIAGGSSYEQYF
TRBJ2-1 TRBV11-2 many - TGTGCCAGCAGCGCCCGGGACCAGGTTATTGAGCAGTTCTTC CASSARDQVIEQFF
TRBJ2-7 TRBV5-5 - - TGTGCCAGCAGCCCTGTCGTGGGGGGCGCGTCCTACGAGCAGTACTTC CASSPVVGGASYEQYF
TRBJ2-1 TRBV18 many TRBD1 TGTGCCAGCTCACCAGTCTCGGGACAGGGACACAATGAGCAGTTCTTC CASSPVSGQGHNEQFF
TRBJ2-3 TRBV10-3 - TRBD2 TGTGCCATCAGCCGGACTAGCGGGACGGCAGATACGCAGTATTTT CAISRTSGTADTQYF
TRBJ1-2 TRBV6-1 few TRBD1 TGTGCCAGCAGTGAAATAGGACAGGGGCGGCGGTATGGCTACACCTTC CASSEIGQGRRYGYTF
TRBJ2-1 TRBV20-1 many TRBD2 TGCAGTGCTAGAGATTACCTAGCGGGACAAAATGAGCAGTTCTTC CSARDYLAGQNEQFF
TRBJ2-3 TRBV20-1 - - TGCAGTGGCTGTACGACGGGATACACAGATACGCAGTATTTT CSGCTTGYTDTQYF
TRBJ1-2 TRBV13 few TRBD1 TGTGCCAGCAGCTTAGCCCCGGACAGGGGGATTTATGGCTACACCTTC CASSLAPDRGIYGYTF
TRBJ1-1 TRBV7-9 - - TGTGCCAGCAGCTTTGCGACAGCCCAGAACACTGAAGCTTTCTTT CASSFATAQNTEAFF
TRBJ2-5 TRBV11-2 - - TGTGCCAGCAGCCCTCCGGTCTACCAAGAGACCCAGTACTTC CASSPPVYQETQYF
TRBJ1-5 TRBV27 many - TGTGCCAGCAGTTTACCCAATCAGCCCCAGCATTTT CASSLPNQPQHF
TRBJ2-3 TRBV29-1 - - TGCAGCGTTGCCATGGACGGGGGAAGCACAGATACGCAGTATTTT CSVAMDGGSTDTQYF
TRBJ2-5 TRBV13 many TRBD2 TGTGCCAGCAGCTTAGTAATGACTAGCGGGTACCAAGAGACCCAGTACTTC CASSLVMTSGYQETQYF
TRBJ2-1 TRBV12-5 few TRBD2 TGTGCTAGTGAACCCGGGACTAGCGGGTCCGATGAGCAGTTCTTC CASEPGTSGSDEQFF
TRBJ1-2 TRBV12-3/TRBV12-4 - TRBD1 TGTGCCAGCAGTCCGGGACAGGGCCTCTATGGCTACACCTTC CASSPGQGLYGYTF
TRBJ2-5 TRBV5-4 few TRBD2 TGTGCCAGCAGCCGGGAGGTCGGGGAACGGAACCAGTACTTC CASSREVGERNQYF
TRBJ1-1 TRBV7-9 many - TGTGCCAGCAGCCACCCAAACACTGAAGCTTTCTTT CASSHPNTEAFF
TRBJ2-7 TRBV5-1 few TRBD2 TGCGCCAGCAGCCCCCTGGGGGGACTAGACACTTCCTACGAGCAGTACTTC CASSPLGGLDTSYEQYF
TRBJ1-1 TRBV5-1 - - TGCGCCAGCAGCACAGACACCCCGAGGACTGAAGCTTTCTTT CASSTDTPRTEAFF
TRBJ2-3 TRBV5-1 few TRBD2 TGCGCCAGCAGCTTGGGGGCTAGCGGTAACACAGATACGCAGTATTTT CASSLGASGNTDTQYF
TRBJ1-4 TRBV5-1 - - TGCGCCAGCAGCTTGGGGCTTGGAGGCTCAACTAATGAAAAACTGTTTTTT CASSLGLGGSTNEKLFF
TRBJ1-4 TRBV20-1 many - TGCAGTGCTGGTGACTACGTGGGTGAAAAACTGTTTTTT CSAGDYVGEKLFF
TRBJ2-3 TRBV6-5 many - TGTGCCAGCAGTCGATGGGGCTCGGGCGCAGATACGCAGTATTTT CASSRWGSGADTQYF
TRBJ1-2 TRBV18 many TRBD1 TGTGCCAGCAGCCTAGGACAGGACTATGGCTACACCTTC CASSLGQDYGYTF
TRBJ1-5 TRBV5-5 few - TGTGCCAGCAGCTTGGCCAGCAGCAATCAGCCCCAGCATTTT CASSLASSNQPQHF
TRBJ2-1 TRBV4-3 many TRBD2 TGCGCCAGCAGCCAGGACCCGCCGAGGGAACTAGCGGGAGGATCCTACTCCTACAATGAGCAGTTCTTC CASSQDPPRELAGGSYSYNEQFF
TRBJ1-1 TRBV20-1 few - TGCAGTGGAAGGGTTGACACTGAAGCTTTCTTT CSGRVDTEAFF
TRBJ1-1 TRBV20-1 many - TGCAGTGTTCCCAGACCGGGACTGGGCACTGAAGCTTTCTTT CSVPRPGLGTEAFF
TRBJ2-6 TRBV5-4 few TRBD1 TGTGCCAGCAGCTTCCGGGACAGGCTCTCTGGGGCCAACGTCCTGACTTTC CASSFRDRLSGANVLTF
TRBJ2-3 TRBV29-1 once - TGCAGCGTTACCCCAGGAGGGTCAGATACGCAGTATTTT CSVTPGGSDTQYF
TRBJ2-3 TRBV27 many - TGTGCCAGCAGTTCCCTGTCGGATACGCAGTATTTT CASSSLSDTQYF
TRBJ2-1 TRBV12-3/TRBV12-4 many TRBD1 TGTGCCAGCAATTTCGGACAGGGTTTTCGGTTCTTC CASNFGQGFRFF
TRBJ2-7 TRBV5-1 - TRBD1 TGCGCCAGCAGCGCCTGGACAGGAGATTACGAGCAGTACTTC CASSAWTGDYEQYF
TRBJ2-5 TRBV6-5 few - TGTGCCAGCAGTTACGGGTCTAGCCGAAGGGGGGAGACCCAGTACTTC CASSYGSSRRGETQYF
TRBJ2-5 TRBV5-4 few - TGTGCCAGCAGCTTGCCCGGGACAGCGGGTAGGGAGACCCAGTACTTC CASSLPGTAGRETQYF